These T cell receptor beta chains were read from a single sample in a study of T-cell reconstitution after alpha-beta-depleted transplantation in children. A single record per CDR3 protein comes from TCRdb applying MiXCR to the PCR reads. Found here are approximately 1,000,000 distinct CDR3 sequences, about 30% of them singletons; the top ten hold roughly 27%. The starting material was PBMCs, mostly from graft donor cells, obtained 360 days after TCRalphabeta/CD19-depleted stem cell transplant. The receptors stem from a boy younger than two who had a stem cell transplant for SCID, so the T cells may come from the graft donor. Each CDR3 is given without its conserved first and last residue. The D gene is left open where the match is weak.

J gene,D gene,V gene,CDR3 length,CDR3 protein
TRBJ2-1,.,TRBV30,9,AWTEGGEQF
TRBJ1-4,.,TRBV4-1,12,ASSQDQGLGKLF
TRBJ2-7,.,TRBV18,12,ASSKYRESYEQY
TRBJ1-5,TRBD1,TRBV24-1,16,ATSDPRRGTGAIQPQH
TRBJ2-3,.,TRBV20-1,10,SARDFVDTQY
TRBJ2-1,TRBD2,TRBV5-1,14,ASSSPGLAILNEQF
TRBJ2-1,TRBD2,TRBV7-2,13,ASRSRGGGYNEQF
TRBJ2-3,TRBD2,TRBV12-3/TRBV12-4,13,ASSPRRGVTDTQY
TRBJ2-5,.,TRBV5-1,16,ASSQGGMGSLVGETQY
TRBJ2-1,.,TRBV24-1,13,ATSDPEGPGNEQF
TRBJ2-6,.,TRBV2,13,ASSDLGTGANVLT
TRBJ2-1,TRBD2,TRBV29-1,15,SGSGGQNPSSYNEQF
TRBJ2-5,TRBD2,TRBV27,15,ASSLRSGLAGEETQY
TRBJ2-5,.,TRBV4-1,12,ASSQVYVQETQY
TRBJ2-1,TRBD2,TRBV7-9,14,ASSPGASGGFNEQF
TRBJ2-7,TRBD1,TRBV12-3/TRBV12-4,13,ASSPRQGASYEQY
TRBJ1-3,.,TRBV12-3/TRBV12-4,14,ASSSFLTYSGNTIY
TRBJ2-7,.,TRBV28,11,ASSLWQGNEQY
TRBJ2-2,.,TRBV24-1,12,ATSVPRGTGELF
TRBJ2-1,TRBD1,TRBV29-1,13,SAGDRGLRYNEQF
TRBJ1-1,.,TRBV10-3,13,AISEYVGLTTEAF
TRBJ1-2,.,TRBV2,12,ASSEVLDAYGYT
TRBJ2-2,TRBD1,TRBV12-3/TRBV12-4,13,ASRRQGRDTGELF
TRBJ2-3,.,TRBV7-2,13,ASSLERRGGDTQY
TRBJ1-1,.,TRBV4-1,13,ASGRGAGISPEAF
TRBJ2-1,.,TRBV5-5,10,ASTWGYNEQF
TRBJ2-1,.,TRBV2,13,ASRKDRASYNEQF
TRBJ2-7,TRBD1,TRBV29-1,14,SVGGTGGAKGYEQY
TRBJ2-3,.,TRBV4-3,14,ASSQDAAPSTDTQY
TRBJ2-7,.,TRBV18,12,ASSPDQGNTEQY
TRBJ2-6,.,TRBV20-1,11,SARDAAANVLT
TRBJ1-1,.,TRBV12-3/TRBV12-4,9,ASSLNFEAF
TRBJ2-5,.,TRBV11-2,14,ASSLTPGHKFETQY
TRBJ2-3,.,TRBV19,11,ASRGGRTDTQY
TRBJ2-5,.,TRBV7-9,14,ASSPPGAGRKETQY
TRBJ2-3,.,TRBV9,12,ASSAIGSTDTQY
TRBJ2-1,TRBD2,TRBV20-1,12,SGTGTRALNEQF
TRBJ2-2,.,TRBV27,15,ASSPQGYTPDTGELF
TRBJ1-4,.,TRBV15,11,ATSRVINEKLF
TRBJ2-7,.,TRBV4-1,12,ASSQAGDSYEQY